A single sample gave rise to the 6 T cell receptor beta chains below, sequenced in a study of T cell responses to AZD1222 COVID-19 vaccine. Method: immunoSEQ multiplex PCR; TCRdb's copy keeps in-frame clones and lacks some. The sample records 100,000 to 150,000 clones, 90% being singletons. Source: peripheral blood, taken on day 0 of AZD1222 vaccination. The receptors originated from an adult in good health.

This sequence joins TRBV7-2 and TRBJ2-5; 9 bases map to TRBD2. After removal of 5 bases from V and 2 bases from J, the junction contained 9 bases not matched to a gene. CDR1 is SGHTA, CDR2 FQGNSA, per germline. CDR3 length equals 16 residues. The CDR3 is CASSAQGGGAQETQYF. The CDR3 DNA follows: TGTGCCAGCAGCGCTCAGGGCGGGGGGGCTCAAGAGACCCAGTACTTC.

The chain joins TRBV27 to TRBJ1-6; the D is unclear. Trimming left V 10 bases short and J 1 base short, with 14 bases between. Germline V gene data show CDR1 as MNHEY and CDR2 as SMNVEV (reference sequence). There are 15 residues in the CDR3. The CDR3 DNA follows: TGTGCCACCACCCCAGACGCTTCCTATAATTCACCCCTCCACTTT. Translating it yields CATTPDASYNSPLHF.

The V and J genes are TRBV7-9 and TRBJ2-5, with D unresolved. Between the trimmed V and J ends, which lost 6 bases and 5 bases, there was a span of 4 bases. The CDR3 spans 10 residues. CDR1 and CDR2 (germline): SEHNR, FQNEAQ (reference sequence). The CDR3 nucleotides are TGTGCCAGCAGAGGCGAGACCCAGTACTTC. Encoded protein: CASRGETQYF.

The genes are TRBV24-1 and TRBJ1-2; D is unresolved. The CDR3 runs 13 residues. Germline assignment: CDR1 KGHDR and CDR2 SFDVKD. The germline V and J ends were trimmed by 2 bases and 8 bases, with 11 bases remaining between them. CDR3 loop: CATSDSGIYGYTF. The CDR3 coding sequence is TGTGCCACCAGTGATTCAGGAATTTACGGCTACACCTTC.

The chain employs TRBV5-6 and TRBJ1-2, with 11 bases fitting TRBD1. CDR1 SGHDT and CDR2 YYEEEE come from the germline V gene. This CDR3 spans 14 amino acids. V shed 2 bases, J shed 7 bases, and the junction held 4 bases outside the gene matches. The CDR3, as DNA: TGTGCCAGCAGCTTAGGACAGGGGGCTGGTGGCTACACCTTC. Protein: CASSLGQGAGGYTF.

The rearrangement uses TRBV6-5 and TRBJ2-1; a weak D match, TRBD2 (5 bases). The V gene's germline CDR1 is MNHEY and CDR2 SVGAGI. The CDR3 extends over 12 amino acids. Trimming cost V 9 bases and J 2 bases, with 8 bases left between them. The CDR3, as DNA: TGTGCCAGTGCCGGGGCCTACAATGAGCAGTTCTTC. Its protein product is CASAGAYNEQFF.